The 22 T cell receptor beta chains below come from one sample, sequenced in a study of cytomegalovirus exposure and HLA in healthy donors (dated by TCRdb to about 2017). The library was prepared using the immunoSEQ multiplex PCR assay. A mixture of 60 forward primers for TCR Vbeta segments and 13 reverse primers for TCR Jbeta segments was used in the multiplex PCR. TCRdb mirrors the immuneACCESS table, restricted to in-frame sequences. Some clones are absent from its copies; in checked studies, under half trace to an unresolved V gene, and the reason for the others is unknown. The table for this sample lists 100,000 to 150,000 clones; about four fifths of them were counted only once. The ten top clones hold around 8.5% of the sample. Input material: PBMCs. The receptor set was obtained from a woman in her forties or fifties in good health and CMV-seropositive.

The rearrangement uses TRBV19 and TRBJ1-2; 8 nucleotides line up with TRBD1. Germline V gene lookup returns CDR1 LNHDA and CDR2 SQIVND (reference sequence). Trimming removed 7 bases from V and 1 base from J; junction bases left unmatched: 8. This CDR3 contains 15 residues. The CDR3 coding sequence is TGTGCCAGTACCCACCTCGGACAGGGTAACTATGGCTACACCTTC. It encodes CASTHLGQGNYGYTF.

This rearrangement joins TRBV5-1 to TRBJ1-1; 11 nucleotides match TRBD1. From germline, CDR1 is SGHRS and CDR2 YFSETQ. The CDR3 length is 15 residues. The junction had 5 bases not matched to a gene; V was cut back by 4 bases and J by 3 bases. Written as DNA, the CDR3 is TGCGCCAGCAGCCCGGGACAGGGGGTGGACACTGAAGCTTTCTTT. Amino acids: CASSPGQGVDTEAFF. The complete variable domain, with remaining parts taken from reference TRBV5-1 and TRBJ1-1, reads KAGVTQTPRYLIKTRGQQVTLSCSPISGHRSVSWYQQTPGQGLQFLFEYFSETQRNKGNFPGRFSGRQFSNSRSEMNVSTLELGDSALYLCASSPGQGVDTEAFFGQGTRLTVV.

Of note for this clone: This is likely a read error, given that the CDR3 carries no conserved phenylalanine or tryptophan at its end. The chain couples TRBV9 to TRBJ1-2; 8 bases line up with TRBD1. This CDR3 contains 16 residues. Losses at the gene ends were 0 bases for V and 5 bases for J; bases not matched to a gene: 9. Germline V gene data show CDR1 as SGDLS and CDR2 as YYNGEE. The CDR3 region has the DNA TGTGCCAGCAGCGTAGCTCTCTCCCAGGGGGCGTATGGCTACACCCTC. Protein product: CASSVALSQGAYGYTL.

The V and J genes are TRBV7-2 and TRBJ2-2, with D uncertain. The CDR3 consists of 14 residues. The V end lost 1 base, the J end lost 5 bases, and 8 bases lay between the germline ends. Per the germline V gene, CDR1 is SGHTA and CDR2 is FQGNSA. The CDR3 reads CASSLVLKTGELFF. DNA of the CDR3: TGTGCCAGCAGCTTAGTACTAAAAACCGGGGAGCTGTTTTTT.

V gene TRBV9 combines with J gene TRBJ2-7, with 10 nucleotides matching TRBD2. Germline trimming cut 0 bases from V and 6 bases from J; bases unmatched to any gene: 3. The CDR3 is made up of 14 amino acids. Germline values: CDR1 SGDLS, CDR2 YYNGEE. CDR3 amino acids: CASSVELAGIEQYF. CDR3 bases: TGTGCCAGCAGCGTAGAACTAGCGGGGATCGAGCAGTACTTC.

V usage is TRBV6-1 and J usage is TRBJ2-2; D ambiguous. Per germline, CDR1 MNHNS and CDR2 SASEGT. This CDR3 spans 14 amino acids. Trimming took 8 bases from V and 0 from J, leaving 10 bases between them. CDR3 loop: CASAQQPNTGELFF. The CDR3 DNA sequence: TGTGCCAGCGCGCAACAGCCGAACACCGGGGAGCTGTTTTTT.

CDR3 nucleotide sequence: TGTGCCATCAGTGGGGACAGCCCTAACACTGAAGCTTTCTTT. Translating gives CAISGDSPNTEAFF. The gene calls are TRBV10-3 and TRBJ1-1; TRBD1 matches at 7 bases. V shed 4 bases, J shed 2 bases, and the junction held 4 bases outside the gene matches. CDR3 size: 14 residues. Germline CDR1 ENHRY, CDR2 SYGVKD.

The rearrangement joins TRBV7-9 to TRBJ2-7, with 13 bases identical to TRBD2. V was clipped by 2 bases and J by 5 bases; unmatched bases: 3. The CDR3 covers 15 residues. Germline values: CDR1 SEHNR, CDR2 FQNEAQ (reference sequence). Written as DNA, the CDR3 is TGTGCCAGCAGCTTAACCGGGACTAGCGGGAACGAGCAGTACTTC. This encodes CASSLTGTSGNEQYF.

This clone has only one observation. The rearrangement links TRBV4-1 to TRBJ2-2; tentatively, D is TRBD2 (6 bases). The CDR3 is 15 amino acids. V was trimmed by 5 bases and J by 0 bases, leaving 10 bases between them. CDR1 is MGHRA and CDR2 is YSYEKL in the germline V gene. CDR3 nucleotides: TGCGCCAGCAGCTGGGGCGGGGCGAACACCGGGGAGCTGTTTTTT. Translated, it gives CASSWGGANTGELFF.

This clone was seen ten or more times. V usage is TRBV19 and J usage is TRBJ2-2; D might be TRBD1 (5 bases). CDR1 and CDR2 from the germline V gene are LNHDA and SQIVND (reference sequence). Trimming left V 3 bases short and J 4 bases short, with 15 bases between. This CDR3 is 16 amino acids long. This CDR3 reads CASSISAGIGTGELFF. For the CDR3, the DNA is TGTGCCAGTAGTATCTCTGCAGGGATCGGCACCGGGGAGCTGTTTTTT.

The rearrangement links TRBV18 to TRBJ2-7; weak D call: TRBD1 (6 bases). CDR3 size: 13 residues. V was cut by 3 bases and J by 2 bases, with 8 bases left in between. Germline V lookup: CDR1 KGHSH, CDR2 LQKENI. CDR3 DNA sequence: TGTGCCAGCTCACCGTGGACAGCCTACGAGCAGTACTTC. Protein: CASSPWTAYEQYF.

For this clone: A read error is likely, as this CDR3 ends without the conserved phenylalanine or tryptophan. The chain has TRBV5-1 and TRBJ1-2, with TRBD1 identical over 8 bases. This CDR3 contains 14 residues. Germline values: CDR1 SGHRS, CDR2 YFSETQ. Unmatched junction bases numbered 4, after V lost 0 bases and J lost 6 bases. The CDR3 DNA sequence: TGCGCCAGCAGCTTGGCCAGGGGGCGGGATGGCTACACCTCC. Translated, it gives CASSLARGRDGYTS.

The chain carries TRBV7-2 and TRBJ2-3, with 8 bases matching TRBD2. This CDR3 comprises 16 residues. V was pared by 4 bases and J by 7 bases, with 13 bases of the junction left unmatched. Germline V CDR1 and CDR2: SGHTA, FQGNSA. CDR3 amino acids: CASSSRVSGDVNTQYF. The CDR3 bases are TGTGCCAGCAGCTCCCGGGTTAGCGGGGACGTAAATACGCAGTATTTT.

The V gene is TRBV7-2, the J gene TRBJ1-1; TRBD1 might be the D (5 bases). The germline V and J ends were trimmed by 7 bases and 2 bases, with 14 bases remaining between them. This CDR3 is built from 14 residues. Looked up from germline, CDR1 is SGHTA and CDR2 is FQGNSA. The CDR3 region has the DNA TGTGCCAGCACTCTTATGGGGCCCAACACTGAAGCTTTCTTT. Translating gives CASTLMGPNTEAFF.

This clone was counted a few times. V is TRBV29-1 and J is TRBJ2-1; 7 nucleotides align to TRBD1. V was clipped by 8 bases and J by 8 bases; unmatched bases: 9. Germline lookup yields CDR1 SQVTM and CDR2 ANQGSEA. The CDR3 has 12 amino acids. CDR3 sequence: CSLDRVGDEQFF. CDR3 sequence (DNA): TGCAGCTTAGACAGGGTAGGCGATGAGCAGTTCTTC.

This sequence joins TRBV7-3 and TRBJ2-1, with D maybe TRBD1 (6 bases). Trimming took off 5 bases at V and 7 bases at J, with 9 bases between the two ends. Germline lookup yields CDR1 SGHTA and CDR2 FQGTGA. The CDR3 extends over 12 amino acids. Here the CDR3 reads CASSVQGNEQFF. CDR3 DNA sequence: TGTGCCAGCAGCGTACAGGGTAATGAGCAGTTCTTC.

This clone was seen a single time. The chain employs TRBV7-2 and TRBJ2-5; 11 nucleotides match TRBD2. The germline V gene encodes CDR1 SGHTA and CDR2 FQGNSA. V lost 5 bases and J lost 7; bases outside the gene matches: 12. The CDR3 consists of 16 residues. CDR3: CASSNPGTSGTRTQYF. CDR3 nucleotides: TGTGCCAGCAGCAACCCCGGGACTAGCGGAACCCGGACCCAGTACTTC. Variable domain in full (rest from reference TRBV7-2 and TRBJ2-5): GAGVSQSPSNKVTEKGKDVELRCDPISGHTALYWYRQSLGQGLEFLIYFQGNSAPDKSGLPSDRFSAERTGGSVSTLTIQRTQQEDSAVYLCASSNPGTSGTRTQYFGPGTRLLVL.

The chain links TRBV7-2 to TRBJ2-2; 9 nucleotides line up with TRBD2. The CDR3 spans 17 residues. CDR1 is SGHTA, CDR2 FQGNSA, per germline. With V trimmed by 3 bases and J by 5 bases, 10 bases remained unmatched. This CDR3 reads CASSFPGGGAGTGELFF. The CDR3 coding sequence is TGTGCCAGCAGCTTCCCAGGCGGGGGGGCCGGAACCGGGGAGCTGTTTTTT.

The J gene is TRBJ2-2, the V gene TRBV28, with 9 bases lining up with TRBD1. J gave up 3 bases and V 4 bases, and 6 bases lay outside the gene matches. From germline, CDR1 is MDHEN and CDR2 SYDVKM. The CDR3 extends over 16 amino acids. The CDR3 DNA follows: TGTGCCAGCAGTTCCTCAGACAGGGGGGACACCGGGGAGCTGTTTTTT. Protein sequence: CASSSSDRGDTGELFF.

V gene TRBV5-1 combines with J gene TRBJ1-2; tentative D call: TRBD1 (6 bases). The germline V and J ends were trimmed by 4 bases and 3 bases, with 13 bases remaining between them. Germline values: CDR1 SGHRS, CDR2 YFSETQ. The CDR3 consists of 14 residues. CDR3 in amino acids: CASSAEQGYYGYTF. CDR3 nucleotide sequence: TGCGCCAGCAGCGCGGAACAGGGCTACTATGGCTACACCTTC. Using reference TRBV5-1 and TRBJ1-2 for the parts outside the CDR3, the full variable domain is KAGVTQTPRYLIKTRGQQVTLSCSPISGHRSVSWYQQTPGQGLQFLFEYFSETQRNKGNFPGRFSGRQFSNSRSEMNVSTLELGDSALYLCASSAEQGYYGYTFGSGTRLTVV.

The chain has TRBV2 and TRBJ1-5; D uncertain. The CDR3 spans 15 residues. V lost 3 bases and J lost 1, with 10 bases in between. Germline CDR1 and CDR2: SNHLY and FYNNEI. The CDR3 DNA follows: TGTGCCAGCAGTGACTCGGGAAAAAGCAATCAGCCCCAGCATTTT. It specifies CASSDSGKSNQPQHF.

The CDR3 reads CASSGGQGGPVGETQYF. In DNA, the CDR3 is TGTGCCAGCAGCGGGGGACAGGGAGGCCCAGTCGGAGAGACCCAGTACTTC. The chain couples TRBV5-4 to TRBJ2-5; 9 nucleotides line up with TRBD1. Germline lookup yields CDR1 SGHNT and CDR2 YYREEE (reference sequence). V shed 4 bases, J shed 4 bases, and the junction held 14 bases outside the gene matches. The CDR3 is 17 residues long. Drawing the rest from reference TRBV5-4 and TRBJ2-5, the complete variable domain is ETGVTQSPTHLIKTRGQQVTLRCSSQSGHNTVSWYQQALGQGPQFIFQYYREEENGRGNFPPRFSGLQFPNYSSELNVNALELDDSALYLCASSGGQGGPVGETQYFGPGTRLLVL.